This T cell receptor (beta chain) was sequenced in a study of cytomegalovirus exposure and HLA in healthy donors. The PCR made use of 60 Vbeta and 13 Jbeta primers. Here immunoSEQ multiplex PCR was the method, and the copy in TCRdb shows in-frame clones only, minus some. This table lists approximately 110,000 clones. The ends were cut back, 7 bases at V and 5 bases at J, with 20 bases in the middle. This CDR3 is built from 15 residues. The germline V gene encodes CDR1 MNHEY and CDR2 SVGAGI. The sequencing input was PBMCs. The chain carries TRBV6-5 and TRBJ2-5, with D tentatively TRBD1 (5 bases). The source is a man in his forties in good health and CMV-seropositive. The CDR3 nucleotides are TGTGCCAGCACCTCCGGCAGGGTAGCCAGTGAGACCCAGTACTTC. Residues: CASTSGRVASETQYF.